This entry is about one TCR beta chain. The data belong to a study of blood T cell repertoires in COVID-19. Methods used by the authors: The authors estimated nucleated cell counts from reference gene primer amplification. The protocol was immunoSEQ multiplex PCR, while the TCRdb copy is restricted to in-frame clones and leaves out a portion. V, J and clone size were drawn from that table, and D and trimming were deduced from the DNA. Of around 85,000 clones in the sample, more than 75% were seen once. V dropped 1 base and J dropped 4 bases, with 14 bases sitting between them. CDR1 and CDR2 from the germline V gene are LNHDA and SQIVND (reference sequence). The CDR3 runs 16 residues.

The V call is TRBV19, the J call TRBJ2-1; a possible D gene is TRBD1 (5 bases). The clonotype was recovered from a middle-aged man with active COVID-19. Sequencing input: peripheral blood. The DNA for the CDR3 is TGTGCCAGTAGTATAGTAGCAGGGCGCTCATACAATGAGCAGTTCTTC. Its protein product is CASSIVAGRSYNEQFF.